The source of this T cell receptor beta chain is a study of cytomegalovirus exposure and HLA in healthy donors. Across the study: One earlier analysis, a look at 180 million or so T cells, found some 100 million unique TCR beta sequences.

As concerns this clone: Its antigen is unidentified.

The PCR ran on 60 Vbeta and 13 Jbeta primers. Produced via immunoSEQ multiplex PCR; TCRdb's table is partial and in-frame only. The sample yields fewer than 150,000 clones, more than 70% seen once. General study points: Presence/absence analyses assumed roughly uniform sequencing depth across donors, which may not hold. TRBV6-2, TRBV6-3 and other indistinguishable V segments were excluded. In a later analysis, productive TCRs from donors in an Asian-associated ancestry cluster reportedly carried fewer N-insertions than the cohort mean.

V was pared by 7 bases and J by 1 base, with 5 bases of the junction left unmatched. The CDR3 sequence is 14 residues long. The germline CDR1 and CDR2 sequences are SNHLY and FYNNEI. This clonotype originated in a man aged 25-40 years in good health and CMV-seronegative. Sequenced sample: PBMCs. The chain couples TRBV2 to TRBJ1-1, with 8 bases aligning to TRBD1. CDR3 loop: CASTRQGTNTEAFF. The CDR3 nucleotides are TGTGCCAGCACCCGACAGGGGACGAACACTGAAGCTTTCTTT.